This record covers a single T cell receptor beta chain. This CDR3 spans 13 amino acids. CDR1 is MNHEY, CDR2 SVGEGT, per germline. The ends were cut back, 6 bases at V and 10 bases at J, with 16 bases in the middle. The sample is drawn from a study of identical twins. TCRdb re-called the 5' RACE reads through MiXCR, storing one row per CDR3 protein. The sample carries 450,000 or so distinct CDR3 sequences, 24% recorded once. These same records also appear under a second study, on T cells expressing NK-cell markers.

This receptor was identified in a woman aged 18-29 years in good health. The sequencing sample was made of CD4+ T cells sorted from blood. The chain links TRBV6-2 or TRBV6-3 to TRBJ2-1, with unresolved D. In DNA, the CDR3 is TGTGCCAGCAGCGAACCGAACGTTGGAGAGCAGTTCTTC. This translates into CASSEPNVGEQFF.